The next 23 T cell receptor beta chains were all read from a single sample in a study of cytomegalovirus exposure and HLA in healthy donors. The PCR had 60 Vbeta and 13 Jbeta primers. Assay used: immunoSEQ multiplex PCR; TCRdb lists only in-frame clones, some missing. Here the sample spans approximately 140,000 clones, around four fifths being singletons. Input material: PBMCs. The receptor set was obtained from a boy aged 5-17 years in good health and CMV-seronegative.

The CDR3 DNA is TGTGCCAGCAGTTACTCGTACGGGAGCCCTTCCTACGAGCAGTACTTC. This encodes CASSYSYGSPSYEQYF. The chain is built from TRBV6-5 and TRBJ2-7, with D possibly TRBD2 on 6 matching bases. CDR3 length: 16 residues. CDR1 is MNHEY, CDR2 SVGAGI, per germline. V was clipped by 0 bases and J by 1 base, with 13 bases between them.

V is TRBV7-9 and J is TRBJ2-2; TRBD1 is a possible D gene (5 bases). CDR3 size: 18 residues. Germline CDR1 and CDR2: SEHNR and FQNEAQ (reference sequence). Trimming stripped 2 bases from V and 5 bases from J, with 21 bases between. The CDR3 sequence: CASSLSPSVPSGTGELFF. The CDR3 bases are TGTGCCAGCAGCTTAAGTCCGAGCGTCCCCTCAGGGACCGGGGAGCTGTTTTTT.

This chain joins TRBV5-6 and TRBJ1-2, with no clear D. The ends were cut back, 4 bases at V and 2 bases at J, with 12 bases in the middle. The CDR3 runs to 14 residues. In germline, CDR1 is SGHDT, CDR2 YYEEEE. The DNA of the CDR3 is TGTGCCAGCAGCGCGGTTGGGGAGAACTATGGCTACACCTTC. Amino acid sequence: CASSAVGENYGYTF.

V and J are TRBV10-3 and TRBJ1-1; TRBD1 might be the D (5 bases). The CDR3 totals 13 residues. Trimming pared 11 bases from V and 2 bases from J, leaving 15 bases between. Germline lookup yields CDR1 ENHRY and CDR2 SYGVKD. The chain's CDR3 is CAAAGPTNTEAFF. The CDR3 DNA reads TGTGCCGCGGCGGGACCGACCAACACTGAAGCTTTCTTT.

This rearrangement joins TRBV2 to TRBJ2-7; possible D gene TRBD1, 8 bases. Germline V CDR1 and CDR2: SNHLY, FYNNEI. Deletions cut 8 bases from V and 7 bases from J, with 15 bases between. The CDR3 length is 12 residues. This CDR3 is CASGNRGGEQYF. The CDR3 nucleotides are TGTGCCAGCGGCAACAGGGGGGGAGAGCAGTACTTC.

The chain is built from TRBV5-1 and TRBJ2-7; a possible D gene is TRBD2 (5 bases). V was trimmed by 4 bases and J by 2 bases, leaving 10 bases between them. Germline V gene lookup returns CDR1 SGHRS and CDR2 YFSETQ. This CDR3 is built from 13 residues. The DNA for the CDR3 is TGCGCCAGCAGCCCACGGGATCCCTACGAGCAGTACTTC. Protein product: CASSPRDPYEQYF.

The chain links TRBV4-1 to TRBJ1-5; TRBD1 might be the D (5 bases). The CDR3 contains 15 residues. V was cut by 0 bases and J by 3 bases, with 9 bases left in between. Per germline, CDR1 MGHRA and CDR2 YSYEKL. CDR3 sequence reads: CASSQENRNNQPQHF. CDR3 nucleotide sequence: TGCGCCAGCAGCCAAGAGAACAGGAACAATCAGCCCCAGCATTTT.

This clone was detected once. The V gene is TRBV27, the J gene TRBJ2-2, with 8 positions matching TRBD1. V shed 0 bases, J shed 4 bases, and the junction held 4 bases outside the gene matches. The CDR3 sequence is 16 residues long. Per germline, CDR1 MNHEY and CDR2 SMNVEV (reference sequence). The CDR3 DNA follows: TGTGCCAGCAGTTTATCTGTGGGGACAGGCACCGGGGAGCTGTTTTTT. This sequence encodes CASSLSVGTGTGELFF.

The V call is TRBV7-9, the J call TRBJ2-7; 7 bases match TRBD2. Germline V lookup: CDR1 SEHNR, CDR2 FQNEAQ (reference sequence). V trimming: 1 base; J trimming: 3 bases; junction bases outside the gene matches: 9. There are 16 residues in the CDR3. CDR3 residues: CASSLGGRGNYYEQYF. Here the CDR3 DNA reads TGTGCCAGCAGCTTAGGTGGGCGGGGGAATTACTACGAGCAGTACTTC.

The chain recombines TRBV5-8 with TRBJ2-3; 7 nucleotides line up with TRBD2. Trimming at V came to 3 bases and at J to 3 bases, leaving 7 bases not matched to a gene. The CDR3 is 15 amino acids. Germline lookup yields CDR1 SGHTS and CDR2 YDEGEE. In DNA, the CDR3 is TGTGCCAGCAGCTCCCGGGGGAGGGCGACAGATACGCAGTATTTT. Amino acid sequence: CASSSRGRATDTQYF.

The rearrangement uses TRBV6-5 and TRBJ2-1, with 11 bases fitting TRBD2. Germline lookup yields CDR1 MNHEY and CDR2 SVGAGI. The CDR3 sequence is 13 residues long. V dropped 10 bases and J dropped 5; count of bases not matched to a gene: 4. CDR3 DNA: TGTGCCACCCGGGGACTAGCGGACAATGAGCAGTTCTTC. This sequence encodes CATRGLADNEQFF.

The chain has TRBV30 and TRBJ1-1; 8 bases line up with TRBD1. Germline values: CDR1 GTSNPN, CDR2 SVGIG (reference sequence). J lost 8 bases, V lost 4 bases, and 12 bases had no gene match. The CDR3 consists of 14 residues. This CDR3 reads CAWTSTGGSPEAFF. As DNA, the CDR3 is TGTGCCTGGACCAGTACAGGGGGGAGTCCCGAAGCTTTCTTT.

V and J are TRBV27 and TRBJ2-1; 14 nucleotides line up with TRBD2. V dropped 2 bases and J dropped 3; count of bases not matched to a gene: 3. Germline V lookup: CDR1 MNHEY, CDR2 SMNVEV (reference sequence). This CDR3 is built from 17 residues. CDR3 coding DNA: TGTGCCAGCAGTTTAGGACTAGCGGGAGGTAGCTACAATGAGCAGTTCTTC. This translates into CASSLGLAGGSYNEQFF.

The genes are TRBV5-4 and TRBJ2-5; 9 positions agree with TRBD2. The CDR3 consists of 15 residues. Germline assignment: CDR1 SGHNT and CDR2 YYREEE (reference sequence). Losses at the gene ends were 1 base for V and 1 base for J; bases not matched to a gene: 2. Here the CDR3 DNA reads TGTGCCAGCAGCTTGCAGCGGGAGGTCCAAGAGACCCAGTACTTC. It yields the protein CASSLQREVQETQYF.

V and J are TRBV2 and TRBJ2-1; 9 positions match TRBD2. V shed 3 bases, J shed 5 bases, and the junction held 8 bases outside the gene matches. This CDR3 is built from 16 residues. Germline lookup yields CDR1 SNHLY and CDR2 FYNNEI. The CDR3 spells CASSEQVAGVNNEQFF. The CDR3 DNA is TGTGCCAGCAGTGAGCAGGTAGCGGGGGTGAACAATGAGCAGTTCTTC.

This chain uses TRBV6-5 with TRBJ1-5; TRBD1 matches 8 bases. CDR1 and CDR2 from the germline V gene are MNHEY and SVGAGI. The length of the CDR3 is 15 residues. V shed 5 bases and J 2 bases; nucleotides not matched to a gene: 5. This CDR3 is CASSRTGTGNQPQHF. The CDR3 nucleotides read TGTGCCAGCAGTCGGACAGGGACAGGCAATCAGCCCCAGCATTTT.

The CDR3 bases are TGCGCCAGCAGCTGGGGACTAGCGGGGCCTAGCACAGATACGCAGTATTTT. It specifies CASSWGLAGPSTDTQYF. J is TRBJ2-3 and V is TRBV5-1; TRBD2 aligns across 13 bases. This CDR3 is 17 amino acids long. The V gene end was trimmed by 3 bases and the J gene end by 0 bases; junction bases not matched to a gene: 4. Germline V gene lookup returns CDR1 SGHRS and CDR2 YFSETQ.

The V and J genes are TRBV9 and TRBJ1-2, with TRBD1 matching over 9 bases. This CDR3 region has 15 residues. V lost 3 bases to trimming and J lost 0 bases; unmatched junction nucleotides: 3. Per germline, CDR1 SGDLS and CDR2 YYNGEE. CDR3 in amino acids: CASSATGGTNYGYTF. The CDR3 DNA reads TGTGCCAGCAGCGCAACAGGGGGCACTAACTATGGCTACACCTTC. The full variable domain, in which reference TRBV9 and TRBJ1-2 provide the parts outside the CDR3, is DSGVTQTPKHLITATGQRVTLRCSPRSGDLSVYWYQQSLDQGLQFLIQYYNGEERAKGNILERFSAQQFPDLHSELNLSSLELGDSALYFCASSATGGTNYGYTFGSGTRLTVV.

The J gene is TRBJ2-2, the V gene TRBV5-6, with D perhaps TRBD2 (5 bases). V lost 1 base, J lost 3 bases, and 7 bases lay in between. This CDR3 is built from 14 residues. Per the germline V gene, CDR1 is SGHDT and CDR2 is YYEEEE. Here the CDR3 DNA reads TGTGCCAGCAGCTTGCGGGGTGACACCGGGGAGCTGTTTTTT. It yields the protein CASSLRGDTGELFF. The whole variable domain, filled in from reference TRBV5-6 and TRBJ2-2, reads DAGVTQSPTHLIKTRGQQVTLRCSPKSGHDTVSWYQQALGQGPQFIFQYYEEEERQRGNFPDRFSGHQFPNYSSELNVNALLLGDSALYLCASSLRGDTGELFFGEGSRLTVL.

The chain recombines TRBV20-1 with TRBJ1-2; the D gene is possibly TRBD1 (5 bases). CDR1 is DFQATT, CDR2 SNEGSKA, per germline (reference sequence). V gave up 4 bases and J gave up 6 bases, with 9 bases separating them. This CDR3 comprises 11 residues. The CDR3 sequence: CSANRRDGYTF. The CDR3 coding sequence is TGCAGTGCTAACCGCAGGGATGGCTACACCTTC.

V is TRBV15 and J is TRBJ2-1; 12 bases map to TRBD2. CDR1 and CDR2 from the germline V gene are LNHNV and YYDKDF (reference sequence). This CDR3 is 17 amino acids long. V gave up 8 bases and J gave up 4 bases; unmatched junction bases: 12. CDR3 sequence: CATGSEGLAGFYNEQFF. In DNA form, the CDR3 reads TGTGCCACCGGGAGTGAAGGACTAGCGGGATTTTACAATGAGCAGTTCTTC.

The V gene is TRBV2, the J gene TRBJ2-7; 7 bases agree with TRBD2. J was trimmed by 4 bases and V by 3 bases; bases with no gene match: 6. From germline, CDR1 is SNHLY and CDR2 FYNNEI. CDR3 size: 14 residues. CDR3 coding DNA: TGTGCCAGCAGTGATAGACTAGCCGGGTACGAGCAGTACTTC. Translating gives CASSDRLAGYEQYF.

The chain joins TRBV6-5 to TRBJ1-2; no reliable D call. The CDR3 totals 14 residues. Germline V gives CDR1 MNHEY, CDR2 SVGAGI. V shed 2 bases and J shed 3 bases, with 10 bases lying between them. Here the CDR3 reads CASSYGQLDYGYTF. The CDR3 DNA reads TGTGCCAGCAGTTACGGTCAACTCGACTATGGCTACACCTTC.